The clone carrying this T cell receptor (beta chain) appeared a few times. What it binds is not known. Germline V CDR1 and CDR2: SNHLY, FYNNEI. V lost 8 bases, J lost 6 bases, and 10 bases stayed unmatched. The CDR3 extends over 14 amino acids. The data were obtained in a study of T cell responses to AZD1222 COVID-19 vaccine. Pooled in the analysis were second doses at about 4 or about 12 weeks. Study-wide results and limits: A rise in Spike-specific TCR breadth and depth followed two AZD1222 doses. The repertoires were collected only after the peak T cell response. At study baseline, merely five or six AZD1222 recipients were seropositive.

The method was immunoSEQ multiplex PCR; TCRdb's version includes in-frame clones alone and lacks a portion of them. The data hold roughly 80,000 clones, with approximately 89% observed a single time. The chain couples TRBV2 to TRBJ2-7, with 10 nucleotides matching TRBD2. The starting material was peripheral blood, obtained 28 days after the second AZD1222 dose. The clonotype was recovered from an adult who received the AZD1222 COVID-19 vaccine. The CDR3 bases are TGTGCCAGCCGGGGAACTAGCGGGACTCTCGAGCAGTACTTC. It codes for CASRGTSGTLEQYF.